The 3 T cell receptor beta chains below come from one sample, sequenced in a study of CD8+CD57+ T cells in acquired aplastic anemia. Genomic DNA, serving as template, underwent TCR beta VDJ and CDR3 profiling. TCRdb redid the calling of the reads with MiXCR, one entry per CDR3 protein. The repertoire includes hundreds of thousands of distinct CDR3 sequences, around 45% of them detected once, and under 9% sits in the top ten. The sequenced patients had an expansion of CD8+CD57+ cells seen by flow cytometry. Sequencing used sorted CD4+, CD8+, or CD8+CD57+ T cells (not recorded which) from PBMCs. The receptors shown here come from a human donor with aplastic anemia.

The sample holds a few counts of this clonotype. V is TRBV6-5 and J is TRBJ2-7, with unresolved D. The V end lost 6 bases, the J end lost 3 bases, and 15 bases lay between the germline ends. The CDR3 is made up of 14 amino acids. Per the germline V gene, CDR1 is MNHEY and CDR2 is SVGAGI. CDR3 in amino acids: CASSTHSTLYEQYF. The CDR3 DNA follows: TGTGCCAGCAGCACCCACAGTACCCTCTACGAGCAGTACTTC.

CDR3: CASRSLHSSYEQYF. The CDR3 DNA is TGTGCCAGCAGGTCCCTTCACAGCTCCTACGAGCAGTACTTC. The V and J genes are TRBV7-8 and TRBJ2-7; D is ambiguous. Germline lookup yields CDR1 SGHVS and CDR2 FQNEAQ. The CDR3 totals 14 residues. V gave up 6 bases and J gave up 0 bases, with 12 bases separating them. Based on the CDR3 plus reference TRBV7-8 and TRBJ2-7, the full variable domain is GAGVSQSPRYKVAKRGQDVALRCDPISGHVSLFWYQQALGQGPEFLTYFQNEAQLDKSGLPSDRFFAERPEGSVSTLKIQRTQQEDSAVYLCASRSLHSSYEQYFGPGTRLTVT.

CDR3 residues: CATSRDRGNTIYF. The CDR3 DNA is TGTGCCACCAGCAGAGATAGGGGGAACACCATATATTTT. The rearrangement joins TRBV15 to TRBJ1-3; the D gene is possibly TRBD1 (6 bases). Germline-derived CDR1 and CDR2 are LNHNV and YYDKDF (reference sequence). Between the trimmed V and J ends, which lost 0 bases and 7 bases, there was a span of 7 bases. The CDR3 runs to 13 residues.